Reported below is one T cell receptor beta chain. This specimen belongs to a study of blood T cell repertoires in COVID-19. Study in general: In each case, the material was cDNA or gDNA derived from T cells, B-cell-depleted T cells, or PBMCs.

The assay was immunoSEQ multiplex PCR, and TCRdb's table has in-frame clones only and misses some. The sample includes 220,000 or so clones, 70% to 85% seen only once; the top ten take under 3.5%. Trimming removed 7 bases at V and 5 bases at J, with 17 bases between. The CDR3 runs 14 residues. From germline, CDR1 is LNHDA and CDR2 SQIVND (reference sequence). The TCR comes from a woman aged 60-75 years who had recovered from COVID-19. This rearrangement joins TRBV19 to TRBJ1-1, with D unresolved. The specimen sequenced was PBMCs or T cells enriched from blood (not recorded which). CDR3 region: CASIQIGAETEAFF. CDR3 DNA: TGTGCCAGTATCCAGATAGGAGCAGAAACTGAAGCTTTCTTT.